The clone carrying this TCR beta chain has only a few counts. This specimen belongs to a study of T cell repertoires in cytomegalovirus infection. The germline V gene encodes CDR1 MDHEN and CDR2 SYDVKM. V lost 3 bases, J lost 6 bases, and 14 bases lay in between. There are 14 residues in the CDR3. TCRdb ran MiXCR on the reads and lists one entry per CDR3 protein. The repertoire holds approximately 400,000 distinct CDR3 sequences, with 25% to 40% as singletons. This receptor was obtained from a human donor in good health (CMV status not recorded). Some clones in this sample may be carry-over from other donors' samples. Material: PBMCs. The gene calls are TRBV28 and TRBJ1-2; D uncertain. The CDR3 here is CASSLVAQADGYTF. CDR3 DNA sequence: TGTGCCAGCAGTTTGGTCGCCCAGGCTGATGGCTACACCTTC.